This T cell receptor beta chain was recorded in a study of blood T cell repertoires in COVID-19. Overall study context: Material from acute and convalescent COVID-19 was sourced from the United States, Italy and Spain. The analysed material was cDNA or gDNA that came from T cells, B-cell-depleted T cells, or PBMCs.

Study processing details: Amplification from reference gene primers served as the basis for estimated nucleated cell counts. Some clones are missing from TCRdb's copy, which holds only in-frame ones; the method was immunoSEQ multiplex PCR. Clone size and the V and J calls come from that table; the DNA yielded D and trimming. The sample yields about 97,000 clones, 87% seen once. CDR3 length equals 14 residues. Germline assignment: CDR1 SGHDN and CDR2 FVKESK. Between the trimmed V and J ends, which lost 2 bases and 4 bases, there was a span of 11 bases. The chain couples TRBV14 to TRBJ1-2; D is possibly TRBD1 (5 bases). The sequence derives from a human donor in a cohort sampled during active COVID-19. Sample: peripheral blood. In DNA, the CDR3 is TGTGCCAGCAGCCAATTCAGGGAACCCTATGGCTACACCTTC. Its protein is CASSQFREPYGYTF.